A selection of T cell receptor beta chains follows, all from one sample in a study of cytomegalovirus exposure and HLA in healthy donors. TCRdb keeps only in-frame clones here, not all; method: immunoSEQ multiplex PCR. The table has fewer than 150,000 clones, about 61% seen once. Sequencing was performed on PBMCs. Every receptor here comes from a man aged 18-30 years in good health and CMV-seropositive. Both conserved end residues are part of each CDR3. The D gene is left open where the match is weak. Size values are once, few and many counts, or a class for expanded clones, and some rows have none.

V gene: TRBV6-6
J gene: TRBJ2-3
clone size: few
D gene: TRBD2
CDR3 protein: CASSSAGVGTQYF
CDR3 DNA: TGTGCCAGCAGTTCAGCGGGGGTCGGTACGCAGTATTTT

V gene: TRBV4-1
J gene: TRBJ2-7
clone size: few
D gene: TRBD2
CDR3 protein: CASSQTIGASGGYEQYF
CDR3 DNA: TGCGCCAGCAGCCAGACGATAGGGGCTAGCGGGGGCTACGAGCAGTACTTC

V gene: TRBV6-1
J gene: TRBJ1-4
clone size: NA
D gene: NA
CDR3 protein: CASNLATNEKLFF
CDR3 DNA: TGTGCCAGCAATCTAGCAACTAATGAAAAACTGTTTTTT

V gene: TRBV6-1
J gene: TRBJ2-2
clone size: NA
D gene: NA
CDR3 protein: CASSEGQGWTGELFF
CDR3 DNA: TGTGCCAGCAGTGAAGGTCAGGGTTGGACCGGGGAGCTGTTTTTT

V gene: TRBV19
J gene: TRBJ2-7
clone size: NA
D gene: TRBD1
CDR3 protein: CASSYGTASYEQYF
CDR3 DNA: TGTGCCAGTAGTTACGGGACAGCCTCCTACGAGCAGTACTTC

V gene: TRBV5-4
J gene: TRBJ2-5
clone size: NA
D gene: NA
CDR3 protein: CASSEGMGGRETQYF
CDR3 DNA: TGTGCCAGCAGCGAAGGAATGGGGGGGCGAGAGACCCAGTACTTC

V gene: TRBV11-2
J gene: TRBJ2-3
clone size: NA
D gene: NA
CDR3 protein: CASSSTGGGTDTQYF
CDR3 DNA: TGTGCCAGCAGCTCTACGGGGGGCGGCACAGATACGCAGTATTTT

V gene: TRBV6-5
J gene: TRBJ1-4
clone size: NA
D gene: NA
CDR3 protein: CASSYSRRVEKLFF
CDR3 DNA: TGTGCCAGCAGTTACTCGAGGAGGGTTGAAAAACTGTTTTTT

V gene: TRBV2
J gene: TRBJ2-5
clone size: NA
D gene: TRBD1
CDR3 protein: CASSGGTGSQETQYF
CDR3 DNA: TGTGCCAGCAGTGGCGGGACAGGGTCCCAAGAGACCCAGTACTTC

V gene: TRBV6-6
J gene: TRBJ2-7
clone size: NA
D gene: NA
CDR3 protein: CASRIDRPTYEQYF
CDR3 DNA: TGTGCCAGCAGGATCGACAGGCCCACCTACGAGCAGTACTTC

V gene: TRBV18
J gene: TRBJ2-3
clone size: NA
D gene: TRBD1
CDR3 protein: CASSPTQGITADTQYF
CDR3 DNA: TGTGCCAGCTCACCTACACAGGGGATTACGGCAGATACGCAGTATTTT

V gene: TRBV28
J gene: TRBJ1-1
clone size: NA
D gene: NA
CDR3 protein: CASRRTGTEAFF
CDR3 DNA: TGTGCCAGCAGGCGTACAGGCACTGAAGCTTTCTTT

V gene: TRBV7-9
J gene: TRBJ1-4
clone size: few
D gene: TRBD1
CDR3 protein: CASSKGAANEKLFF
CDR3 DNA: TGTGCCAGCAGCAAGGGGGCGGCTAATGAAAAACTGTTTTTT

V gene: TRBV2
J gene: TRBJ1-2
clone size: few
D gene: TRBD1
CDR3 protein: CASSEGQGTGGHYGYTF
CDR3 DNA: TGTGCCAGCAGTGAAGGGCAGGGGACAGGGGGCCACTATGGCTACACCTTC

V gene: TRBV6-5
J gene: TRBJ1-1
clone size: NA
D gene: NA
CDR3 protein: CASSYSLRGTEAFF
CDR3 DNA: TGTGCCAGCAGTTACTCTCTACGGGGAACTGAAGCTTTCTTT

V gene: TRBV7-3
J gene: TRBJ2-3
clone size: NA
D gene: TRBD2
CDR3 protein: CASSLLAGGPDTQYF
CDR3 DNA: TGTGCCAGCAGCTTACTAGCGGGGGGGCCAGATACGCAGTATTTT

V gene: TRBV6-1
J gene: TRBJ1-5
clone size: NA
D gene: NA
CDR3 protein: CASSEQGISQPQHF
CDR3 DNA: TGTGCCAGCAGTGAACAGGGGATTAGTCAGCCCCAGCATTTT

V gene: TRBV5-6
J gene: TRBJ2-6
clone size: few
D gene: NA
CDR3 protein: CASSLRAGANVLTF
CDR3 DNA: TGTGCCAGCAGCCTCAGGGCTGGGGCCAACGTCCTGACTTTC

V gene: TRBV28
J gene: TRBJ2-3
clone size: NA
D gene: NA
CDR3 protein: CASTLKLTDTQYF
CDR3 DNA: TGTGCCAGCACCCTTAAGCTCACAGATACGCAGTATTTT

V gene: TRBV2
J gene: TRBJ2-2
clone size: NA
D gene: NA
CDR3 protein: CASSEIVRAGELFF
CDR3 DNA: TGTGCCAGCAGTGAAATAGTCAGGGCCGGGGAGCTGTTTTTT

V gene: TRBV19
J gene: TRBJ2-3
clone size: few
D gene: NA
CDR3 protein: CASSIYSLDTQYF
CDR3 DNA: TGTGCCAGTAGTATATACTCATTGGATACGCAGTATTTT

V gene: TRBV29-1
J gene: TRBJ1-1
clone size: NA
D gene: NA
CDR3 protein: CSVLTGCRAFF
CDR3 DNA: TGCAGCGTTCTGACAGGCTGTCGGGCTTTCTTT

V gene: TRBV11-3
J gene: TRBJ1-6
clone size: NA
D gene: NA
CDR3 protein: CASRARGVNSPLHF
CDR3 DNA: TGTGCCAGCAGAGCCAGGGGCGTCAATTCACCCCTCCACTTT

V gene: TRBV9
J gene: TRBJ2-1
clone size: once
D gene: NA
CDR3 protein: CASSPDEGLNEQFF
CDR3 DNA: TGTGCCAGCAGCCCAGATGAGGGTCTCAATGAGCAGTTCTTC

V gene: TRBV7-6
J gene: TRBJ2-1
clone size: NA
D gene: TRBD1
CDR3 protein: CASSFLPGQGLDEQFF
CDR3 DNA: TGTGCCAGCAGCTTCCTTCCGGGACAGGGGTTAGATGAGCAGTTCTTC

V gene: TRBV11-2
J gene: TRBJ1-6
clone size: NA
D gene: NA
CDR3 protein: CASSLRQSNSPLHF
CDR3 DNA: TGTGCCAGCAGCTTAAGACAGTCCAATTCACCCCTCCACTTT

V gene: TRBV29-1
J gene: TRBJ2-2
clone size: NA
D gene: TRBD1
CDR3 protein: CSVAFPTGGRNTGELFF
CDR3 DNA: TGCAGCGTTGCCTTTCCGACAGGGGGCAGGAACACCGGGGAGCTGTTTTTT

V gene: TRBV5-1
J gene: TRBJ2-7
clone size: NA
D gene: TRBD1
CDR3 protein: CASSLRTGPQGLEQYF
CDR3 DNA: TGCGCCAGCAGCTTACGGACAGGACCCCAGGGGCTCGAGCAGTACTTC

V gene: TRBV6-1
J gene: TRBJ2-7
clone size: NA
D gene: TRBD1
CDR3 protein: CASSEIIVSYRGTHYEQYF
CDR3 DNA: TGTGCCAGCAGTGAAATTATCGTTTCGTACAGGGGGACCCACTACGAGCAGTACTTC

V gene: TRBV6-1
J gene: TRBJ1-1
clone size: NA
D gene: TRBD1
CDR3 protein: CASSDPRDRNTEAFF
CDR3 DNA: TGTGCCAGCAGTGACCCCCGGGACAGGAACACTGAAGCTTTCTTT